Presented here are 13 T cell receptor beta chains from one specimen sequenced in a study of cytomegalovirus exposure and HLA in healthy donors. The PCR was carried out with 60 Vbeta primers and 13 Jbeta primers. Only in-frame clones appear in the TCRdb table, and some are missing; sequencing was by immunoSEQ multiplex PCR. The profile shows tens of thousands of clones, approximately 79% of them singletons. Sequencing was performed on PBMCs. Receptors originate from a young woman in good health and CMV-seropositive.

The CDR3 DNA reads as TGTGCCAGCCAACAGGGGCGGACGAACACCGGGGAGCTGTTTTTT. This encodes CASQQGRTNTGELFF. This sequence joins TRBV19 and TRBJ2-2; 7 bases map to TRBD1. This CDR3 is 15 amino acids long. The V gene end was trimmed by 9 bases and the J gene end by 0 bases; junction bases not matched to a gene: 7. Germline values: CDR1 LNHDA, CDR2 SQIVND (reference sequence).

The rearrangement uses TRBV28 and TRBJ2-7; tentative D call: TRBD2 (6 bases). The CDR3 is 14 amino acids. V was trimmed by 4 bases and J by 3 bases, leaving 13 bases between them. Germline assignment: CDR1 MDHEN and CDR2 SYDVKM. The CDR3 DNA follows: TGTGCCAGCAGTTCCGGGGGTAGCGGCTACGAGCAGTACTTC. Translating gives CASSSGGSGYEQYF.

The chain links TRBV5-6 to TRBJ1-2, with 7 bases fitting TRBD1. Germline V lookup: CDR1 SGHDT, CDR2 YYEEEE. The trim removed 1 base at V and 5 bases at J, leaving 11 bases unmatched. CDR3 length: 16 amino acids. The CDR3: CASSLTGVPVGYGYTF. The CDR3 region has the DNA TGTGCCAGCAGCTTGACAGGGGTCCCGGTGGGGTATGGCTACACCTTC.

This CDR3 is CASSSRTGLALGNNEQFF. DNA of the CDR3: TGTGCCAGCAGCAGCCGAACTGGACTAGCGCTGGGAAACAATGAGCAGTTCTTC. The V gene is TRBV7-6, the J gene TRBJ2-1, with 9 bases that match TRBD2. The CDR3 is 18 amino acids. V lost 5 bases and J lost 5; bases outside the gene matches: 16. From germline, CDR1 is SGHVS and CDR2 FNYEAQ.

The CDR3 reads CASSGGWLTGELFF. CDR3 sequence (DNA): TGTGCCAGTAGTGGGGGGTGGCTCACCGGGGAGCTGTTTTTT. The V call is TRBV19, the J call TRBJ2-2, with a possible D match to TRBD2 (6 bases). Germline CDR1 LNHDA, CDR2 SQIVND (reference sequence). CDR3 size: 14 residues. V was pared by 5 bases and J by 4 bases, with 11 bases between.

The rearrangement joins TRBV6-1 to TRBJ2-6; a possible D gene is TRBD1 (5 bases). Trimming removed 3 bases at V and 0 bases at J, with 12 bases between. The germline gives CDR1 MNHNS, CDR2 SASEGT. The CDR3 runs 17 residues. The CDR3 protein is CASSDADSFSGANVLTF. The CDR3 bases are TGTGCCAGCAGTGACGCTGACAGCTTCTCTGGGGCCAACGTCCTGACTTTC.

This clone was seen only a few times. The V gene is TRBV6-4, the J gene TRBJ2-5; 13 bases line up with TRBD2. There are 15 residues in the CDR3. Germline loops: CDR1 MRHNA, CDR2 SNTAGT. V gave up 6 bases and J gave up 3 bases; unmatched junction bases: 4. The CDR3 loop reads CASSPGTSGEETQYF. The DNA of the CDR3 is TGTGCCAGCAGCCCCGGGACTAGCGGGGAAGAGACCCAGTACTTC.

About this clone itself: At one end the junction does not follow the germline gene, possibly because of a read error. J is TRBJ1-2 and V is TRBV28; no clear D. CDR1 MDHEN and CDR2 SYDVKM come from the germline V gene. This CDR3 region has 12 residues. Here the CDR3 reads CASSEQNYGYTF. The CDR3 coding sequence is TGTGCCAGCTCTGAGCAGAACTACGGCTACACCTTC.

The chain recombines TRBV7-3 with TRBJ2-2, with TRBD1 matching over 9 bases. Germline assignment: CDR1 SGHTA and CDR2 FQGTGA. Losses at the gene ends were 5 bases for V and 3 bases for J; bases not matched to a gene: 7. The CDR3 spans 16 residues. The CDR3 DNA is TGTGCCAGCAGCCCGAGGACAGGGGCGGACACCGGGGAGCTGTTTTTT. Protein: CASSPRTGADTGELFF. The full variable domain, in which reference TRBV7-3 and TRBJ2-2 provide the parts outside the CDR3, is GAGVSQTPSNKVTEKGKYVELRCDPISGHTALYWYRQSLGQGPEFLIYFQGTGAADDSGLPNDRFFAVRPEGSVSTLKIQRTERGDSAVYLCASSPRTGADTGELFFGEGSRLTVL.

CDR3 bases: TGTGCCAGCAGCTTAGACCATCGTGGGACAGGTGCGTGGAATGAGCAGTTCTTC. Protein sequence: CASSLDHRGTGAWNEQFF. The J gene is TRBJ2-1, the V gene TRBV11-3; 8 bases align to TRBD1. The J segment lost 7 bases and the V segment lost 0 bases, leaving 14 bases of the junction unmatched. The CDR3 is made up of 18 amino acids. Germline CDR1 is SGHNT and CDR2 is YENEEA. The whole variable domain, remainder taken from reference TRBV11-3 and TRBJ2-1, is EAGVVQSPRYKIIEKKQPVAFWCNPISGHNTLYWYLQNLGQGPELLIRYENEEAVDDSQLPKDRFSAERLKGVDSTLKIQPAELGDSAVYLCASSLDHRGTGAWNEQFFGPGTRLTVL.

The rearrangement links TRBV18 to TRBJ2-1; 10 positions agree with TRBD1. Trimming at V came to 6 bases and at J to 4 bases, leaving 6 bases not matched to a gene. This CDR3 is built from 15 residues. From germline, CDR1 is KGHSH and CDR2 LQKENI. In DNA, the CDR3 is TGTGCCAGCTCCCCTGGGACAGGGGCGTACAATGAGCAGTTCTTC. Protein sequence: CASSPGTGAYNEQFF.

This clone came up once. The chain recombines TRBV30 with TRBJ2-2; tentative D call: TRBD1 (5 bases). The CDR3 is made up of 17 amino acids. Trimming removed 1 base from V and 3 bases from J, with 18 bases in between. Germline V gene lookup returns CDR1 GTSNPN and CDR2 SVGIG (reference sequence). The CDR3 region has the DNA TGTGCCTGGAGTGACGCAGGGCTTTGGCTTTACACCGGGGAGCTGTTTTTT. This codes for CAWSDAGLWLYTGELFF.

This chain connects TRBV6-1 to TRBJ2-3; the match to TRBD2 covers 12 bases. V was pared by 6 bases and J by 7 bases, with 8 bases of the junction left unmatched. The germline V gene encodes CDR1 MNHNS and CDR2 SASEGT. The CDR3 length is 15 residues. CDR3 sequence (DNA): TGTGCCAGCAGGCCCACTAGCGGGGGGCGGAATACGCAGTATTTT. Amino acid sequence: CASRPTSGGRNTQYF.